Below are 13 T cell receptor beta chains sequenced from a single sample in a study of shared T cell receptors in the human thymus. The repertoire was sequenced with immunoSEQ multiplex PCR; TCRdb's copy has only in-frame clones and lacks some. The sample records about 660,000 clones, approximately 87% being singletons. This sample also appeared in a second study, on human thymus T cells.

Specimen: thymocytes. Source of these receptors: a boy younger than two with a congenital heart defect.

The chain has TRBV11-2 and TRBJ1-1; TRBD1 matches at 7 bases. The CDR3 runs 16 residues. Germline values: CDR1 SGHAT, CDR2 FQNNGV. V lost 2 bases and J lost 6; bases outside the gene matches: 12. The chain's CDR3 is CASSLSSGQLLSEAFF. CDR3 coding DNA: TGTGCCAGCAGCTTAAGTTCGGGACAGCTACTCTCTGAAGCTTTCTTT.

V and J are TRBV7-9 and TRBJ2-1; 11 nucleotides match TRBD2. The CDR3 covers 16 residues. J gave up 8 bases and V 1 base, and 7 bases lay outside the gene matches. Looked up from germline, CDR1 is SEHNR and CDR2 is FQNEAQ (reference sequence). The CDR3 DNA reads TGTGCCAGCAGCTTAGGGACTAGCGGGCGGGTTCATGAGCAGTTCTTC. This sequence encodes CASSLGTSGRVHEQFF.

This chain joins TRBV27 and TRBJ2-2; D possibly corresponds to TRBD2 (6 bases). CDR3 length: 15 amino acids. Trimming took 4 bases from V and 7 from J, leaving 16 bases between them. The germline V gene has CDR1 MNHEY and CDR2 SMNVEV (reference sequence). This CDR3 is CASSSPQDYHGELFF. The CDR3 coding sequence is TGTGCCAGCAGTTCCCCCCAGGACTATCACGGGGAGCTGTTTTTT.

The chain has TRBV14 and TRBJ2-1; tentative D call: TRBD2 (5 bases). The CDR3 is 12 residues long. V was cut by 2 bases and J by 6 bases, with 5 bases left in between. Germline CDR1 is SGHDN and CDR2 is FVKESK. This CDR3 reads CASSQRGNEQFF. The CDR3 DNA reads TGTGCCAGCAGCCAACGGGGCAATGAGCAGTTCTTC. The full variable domain, in which reference TRBV14 and TRBJ2-1 provide the parts outside the CDR3, is EAGVTQFPSHSVIEKGQTVTLRCDPISGHDNLYWYRRVMGKEIKFLLHFVKESKQDESGMPNNRFLAERTGGTYSTLKVQPAELEDSGVYFCASSQRGNEQFFGPGTRLTVL.

The rearrangement uses TRBV27 and TRBJ2-2; 14 bases align to TRBD2. Germline V gene data show CDR1 as MNHEY and CDR2 as SMNVEV (reference sequence). This CDR3 spans 20 amino acids. V lost 3 bases, J lost 5 bases, and 14 bases stayed unmatched. The chain's CDR3 is CASSFLTSGRAEIGTGELFF. The CDR3, as DNA: TGTGCCAGCAGTTTTCTGACTAGCGGGAGGGCTGAAATTGGAACCGGGGAGCTGTTTTTT.

The chain employs TRBV4-3 and TRBJ2-2; D is unclear. Germline V gene sequence: CDR1 LGHNA, CDR2 YSLEER. The CDR3 runs 15 residues. The V end was cut by 0 bases, the J end by 5 bases, with 10 bases between. CDR3 DNA: TGCGCCAGCAGCCAAGAGAAAAGTAGAACCGGGGAGCTGTTTTTT. It translates to CASSQEKSRTGELFF.

The genes are TRBV4-3 and TRBJ2-7; 7 bases map to TRBD2. Trimming took 1 base from V and 7 from J; bases not matched to a gene: 10. CDR1 is LGHNA and CDR2 is YSLEER in the germline V gene. The CDR3 contains 15 residues. This CDR3 reads CASSQAGRETEEQYF. The CDR3 coding sequence is TGCGCCAGCAGCCAAGCCGGGCGGGAGACGGAAGAGCAGTACTTC.

V gene TRBV7-3 combines with J gene TRBJ2-3, with a possible D match to TRBD2 (7 bases). The CDR3 length is 15 residues. Germline V lookup: CDR1 SGHTA, CDR2 FQGTGA. The V gene lost 5 bases and the J gene lost 1 base, with 13 bases spanning the gap. The CDR3 reads CASSPGAGGTDTQYF. DNA of the CDR3: TGTGCCAGCAGCCCAGGGGCGGGAGGCACAGATACGCAGTATTTT.

The V and J genes are TRBV9 and TRBJ2-7; D is possibly TRBD2 (6 bases). The CDR3 is 13 amino acids. The V end lost 3 bases, the J end lost 1 base, and 8 bases lay between the germline ends. Germline V gene lookup returns CDR1 SGDLS and CDR2 YYNGEE. CDR3 DNA sequence: TGTGCCAGCAGCGGGCGGGGTTCCTACGAGCAGTACTTC. Its translation is CASSGRGSYEQYF.

This chain connects TRBV15 to TRBJ2-1; the match to TRBD2 covers 9 bases. Germline V gene sequence: CDR1 LNHNV, CDR2 YYDKDF (reference sequence). This CDR3 has 18 residues. V was clipped by 0 bases and J by 2 bases; unmatched bases: 8. CDR3 coding DNA: TGTGCCACCAGCAGAGATGGGGCGGGAGGGCCCCCCTACAATGAGCAGTTCTTC. Translated, it gives CATSRDGAGGPPYNEQFF.

The V gene is TRBV27, the J gene TRBJ2-1, with D uncertain. The CDR3 covers 16 residues. Germline CDR1 reads MNHEY; CDR2 reads SMNVEV (reference sequence). Trimming left V 5 bases short and J 1 base short, with 15 bases between. The DNA for the CDR3 is TGTGCCAGCAGTAAAGACAAGCCCGTTTCCTACAATGAGCAGTTCTTC. Encoded protein: CASSKDKPVSYNEQFF.

The chain has TRBV18 and TRBJ2-7; 9 nucleotides agree with TRBD1. The CDR3 covers 14 residues. The J segment lost 2 bases and the V segment lost 1 base, leaving 0 bases of the junction unmatched. Germline lookup yields CDR1 KGHSH and CDR2 LQKENI. This chain's CDR3 is CASSPRQGAYEQYF. The CDR3 coding sequence is TGTGCCAGCTCACCACGACAGGGGGCCTACGAGCAGTACTTC.

The chain joins TRBV13 to TRBJ2-7; 14 bases are shared with TRBD2. This CDR3 comprises 16 residues. The V segment lost 0 bases and the J segment 4 bases; nucleotides outside the gene matches: 2. CDR1 and CDR2 from the germline V gene are PRHDT and FYEKMQ (reference sequence). Written as DNA, the CDR3 is TGTGCCAGCAGCTTAGGTGGGACTAGCGGGAGTTACGAGCAGTACTTC. Protein sequence: CASSLGGTSGSYEQYF.